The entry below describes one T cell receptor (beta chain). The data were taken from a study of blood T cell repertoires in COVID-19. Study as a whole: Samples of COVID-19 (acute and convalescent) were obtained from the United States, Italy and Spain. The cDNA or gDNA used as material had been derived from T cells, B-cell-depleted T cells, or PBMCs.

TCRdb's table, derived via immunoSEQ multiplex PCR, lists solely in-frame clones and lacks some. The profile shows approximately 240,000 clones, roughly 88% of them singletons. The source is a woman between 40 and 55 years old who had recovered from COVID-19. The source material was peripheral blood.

CDR3: CASRMTGDQETQYF. CDR3 in DNA: TGTGCCAGCCGGATGACGGGGGACCAAGAGACCCAGTACTTC. The V and J genes are TRBV7-9 and TRBJ2-5; D is possibly TRBD2 (6 bases). Trimming cost V 8 bases and J 0 bases, with 13 bases left between them. CDR3 length equals 14 residues. The germline CDR1 and CDR2 sequences are SEHNR and FQNEAQ (reference sequence).